This T cell receptor (beta chain) is from a study of OX40 agonist ivuxolimab in advanced cancers. As for the study in general: Patients got intravenous ivuxolimab at 0.01 to 10 mg/kg every 2 weeks.

General study findings and limits: Relative to CD4+ cells, CD8+ T cells on average had more expanded clones.

The V and J ends lost 6 bases and 7 bases, in that order; junction bases with no gene match: 18. Per the germline V gene, CDR1 is MNHEY and CDR2 is SMNVEV (reference sequence). This CDR3 spans 17 amino acids. On this clone itself: Antigen specificity is unknown.

Sampled blood was obtained at baseline, cycle 4 day 1, and cycle 7 day 1. Repertoires were generated with immunoSEQ multiplex PCR, while TCRdb's copy carries only in-frame clones and drops some. The sample records around 99,000 clones, 91% being singletons. The sequenced sample was CD4+ or CD8+ T cells sorted from blood, obtained in a trial of the OX40 agonist ivuxolimab. The rearrangement joins TRBV27 to TRBJ2-1; TRBD1 matches 7 bases. This TCR was sampled from an adult with an advanced solid tumor such as melanoma, head and neck, liver or kidney cancer. The CDR3 loop is CASSRGWGQSFFNEQFF. CDR3 sequence (DNA): TGTGCCAGCAGCCGCGGGTGGGGACAGTCTTTTTTTAATGAGCAGTTCTTC.